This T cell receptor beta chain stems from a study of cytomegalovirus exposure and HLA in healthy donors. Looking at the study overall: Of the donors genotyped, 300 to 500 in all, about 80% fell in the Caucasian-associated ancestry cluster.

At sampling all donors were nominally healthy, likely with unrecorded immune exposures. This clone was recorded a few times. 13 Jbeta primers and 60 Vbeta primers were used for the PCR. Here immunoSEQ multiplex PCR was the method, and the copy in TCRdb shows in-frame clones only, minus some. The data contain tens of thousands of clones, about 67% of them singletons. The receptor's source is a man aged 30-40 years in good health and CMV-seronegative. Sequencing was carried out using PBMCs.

CDR3 amino acids: CASSLHRGAEDEQYF. The CDR3 DNA sequence: TGCGCCAGCAGCCTCCACAGGGGGGCCGAGGACGAGCAGTACTTC. The chain couples TRBV4-1 to TRBJ2-7; 8 nucleotides match TRBD1. Germline V gene lookup returns CDR1 MGHRA and CDR2 YSYEKL. The CDR3 consists of 15 residues. V lost 4 bases and J lost 5; bases outside the gene matches: 10.